The entry that follows covers one TCR beta chain sequence. These data belong to a study of blood T cell repertoires in COVID-19. Assignment of participants to cohorts was predicated upon participant-reported clinical history. This CDR3 is 15 amino acids long. Germline V gene data show CDR1 as LGHDT and CDR2 as YNNKEL (reference sequence). The trim removed 4 bases at V and 4 bases at J, leaving 9 bases unmatched. The data were produced by immunoSEQ multiplex PCR, yet TCRdb's version contains in-frame clones alone and is incomplete. The profile shows about 200,000 clones, roughly 90% of them singletons.

The gene calls are TRBV3-1 (or the pseudogene TRBV3-2) and TRBJ1-1; 7 bases map to TRBD1. The sequencing input was PBMCs or T cells enriched from blood (not recorded which). The TCR sequence derives from a woman under 30 who had recovered from COVID-19. CDR3 sequence: CASSPPSPGGTEAFF. CDR3 in DNA: TGTGCCAGCAGCCCGCCATCTCCAGGGGGCACTGAAGCTTTCTTT.